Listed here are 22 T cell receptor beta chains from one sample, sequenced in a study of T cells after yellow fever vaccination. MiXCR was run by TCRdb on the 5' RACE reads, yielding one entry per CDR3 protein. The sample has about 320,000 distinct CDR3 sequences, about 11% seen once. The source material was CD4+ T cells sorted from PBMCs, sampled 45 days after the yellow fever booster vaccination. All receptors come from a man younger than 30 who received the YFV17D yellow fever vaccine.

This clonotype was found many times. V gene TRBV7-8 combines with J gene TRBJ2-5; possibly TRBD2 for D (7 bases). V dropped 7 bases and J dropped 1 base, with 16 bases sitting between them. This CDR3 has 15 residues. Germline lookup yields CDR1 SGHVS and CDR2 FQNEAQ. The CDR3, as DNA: TGTGCCAGCACTCCGGGGCGGGGGCCCCAAGAGACCCAGTACTTC. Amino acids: CASTPGRGPQETQYF.

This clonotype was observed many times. The CDR3 loop reads CATEGNTDTQYF. DNA for the CDR3: TGTGCCACCGAGGGGAACACAGATACGCAGTATTTT. V gene TRBV24-1 combines with J gene TRBJ2-3; D is possibly TRBD1 or TRBD2 (5 bases each). The CDR3 has 12 amino acids. V lost 9 bases, J lost 2 bases, and 8 bases lay in between. CDR1 and CDR2 from the germline V gene are KGHDR and SFDVKD.

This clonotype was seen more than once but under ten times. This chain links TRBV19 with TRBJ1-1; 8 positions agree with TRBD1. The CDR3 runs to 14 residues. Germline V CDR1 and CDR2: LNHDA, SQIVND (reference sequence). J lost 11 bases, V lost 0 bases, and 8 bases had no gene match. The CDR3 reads CASSIDRYRGSAFF. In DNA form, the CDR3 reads TGTGCCAGTAGTATAGATCGTTACAGGGGGTCGGCTTTCTTT.

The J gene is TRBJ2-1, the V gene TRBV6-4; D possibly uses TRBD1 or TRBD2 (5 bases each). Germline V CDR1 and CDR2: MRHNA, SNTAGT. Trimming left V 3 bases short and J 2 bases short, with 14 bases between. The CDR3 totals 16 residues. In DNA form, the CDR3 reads TGTGCCAGCAGTGATAGACCGGGGCCTCCCTACAATGAGCAGTTCTTC. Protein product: CASSDRPGPPYNEQFF.

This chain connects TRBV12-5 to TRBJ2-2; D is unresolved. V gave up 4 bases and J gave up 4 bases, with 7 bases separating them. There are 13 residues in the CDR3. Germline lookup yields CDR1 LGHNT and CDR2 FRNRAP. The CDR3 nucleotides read TGTGCTAGTGGTTCTCCCTTCACCGGGGAGCTGTTTTTT. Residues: CASGSPFTGELFF.

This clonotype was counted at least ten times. Here the CDR3 DNA reads TGTGCCAGCAGCAGCCAGCAGGGGAACTATGGCTACACCTTC. Residues: CASSSQQGNYGYTF. This chain joins TRBV6-1 and TRBJ1-2; D is perhaps TRBD1 (6 bases). V was trimmed by 6 bases and J by 2 bases, leaving 13 bases between them. CDR1 is MNHNS, CDR2 SASEGT, per germline. This CDR3 contains 14 residues.

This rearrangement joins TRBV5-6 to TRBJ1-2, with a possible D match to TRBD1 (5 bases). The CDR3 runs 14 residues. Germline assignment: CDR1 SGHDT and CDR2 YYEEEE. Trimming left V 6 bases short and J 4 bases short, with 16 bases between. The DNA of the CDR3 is TGTGCCAGCAACGGGCGGGGGGAGTCCTATGGCTACACCTTC. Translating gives CASNGRGESYGYTF.

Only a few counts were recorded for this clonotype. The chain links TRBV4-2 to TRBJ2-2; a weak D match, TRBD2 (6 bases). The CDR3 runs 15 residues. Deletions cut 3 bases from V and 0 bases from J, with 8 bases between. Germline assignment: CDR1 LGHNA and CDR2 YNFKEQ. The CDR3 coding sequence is TGTGCCAGCAGCCAGGGGACTTCGAACACCGGGGAGCTGTTTTTT. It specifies CASSQGTSNTGELFF.

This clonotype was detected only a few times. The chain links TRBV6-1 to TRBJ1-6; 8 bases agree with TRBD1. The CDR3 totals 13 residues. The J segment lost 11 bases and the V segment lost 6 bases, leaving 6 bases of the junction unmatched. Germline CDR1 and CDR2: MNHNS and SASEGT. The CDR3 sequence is CASRDRGTPPLHF. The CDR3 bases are TGTGCCAGCAGAGACAGGGGAACTCCACCCCTCCACTTT.

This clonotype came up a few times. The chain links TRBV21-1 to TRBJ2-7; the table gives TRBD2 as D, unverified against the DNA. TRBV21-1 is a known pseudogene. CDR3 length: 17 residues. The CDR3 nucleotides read TGTGCCAGCAGCAAAGCGCTGGGGGCTAGCGGGGGGTACGAGCAGTACGTC. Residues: CASSKALGASGGYEQYV.

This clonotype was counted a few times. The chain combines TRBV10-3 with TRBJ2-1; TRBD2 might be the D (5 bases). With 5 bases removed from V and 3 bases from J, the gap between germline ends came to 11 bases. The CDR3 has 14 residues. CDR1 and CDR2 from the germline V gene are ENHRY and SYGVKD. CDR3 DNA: TGTGCCATCAGTCATGCGACTATCTACAATGAGCAGTTCTTC. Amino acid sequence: CAISHATIYNEQFF.

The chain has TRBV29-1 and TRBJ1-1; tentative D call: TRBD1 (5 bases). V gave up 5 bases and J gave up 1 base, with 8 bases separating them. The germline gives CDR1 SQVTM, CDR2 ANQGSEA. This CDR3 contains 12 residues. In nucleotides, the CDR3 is TGCAGCGTTCACGGACAGAACACTGAAGCTTTCTTT. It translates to CSVHGQNTEAFF.

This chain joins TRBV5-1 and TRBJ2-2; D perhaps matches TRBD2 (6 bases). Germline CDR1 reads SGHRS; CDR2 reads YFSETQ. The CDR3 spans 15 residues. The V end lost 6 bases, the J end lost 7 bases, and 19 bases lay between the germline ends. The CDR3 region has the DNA TGCGCCAGCAACCGGGACGGCGGGACCAACGGGGAGCTGTTTTTT. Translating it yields CASNRDGGTNGELFF.

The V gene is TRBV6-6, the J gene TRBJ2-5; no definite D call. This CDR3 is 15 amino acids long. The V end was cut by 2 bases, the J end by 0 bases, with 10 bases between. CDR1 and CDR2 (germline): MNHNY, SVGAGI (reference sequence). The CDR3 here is CASSYPHSYQETQYF. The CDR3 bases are TGTGCCAGCAGTTACCCGCACTCGTACCAAGAGACCCAGTACTTC.

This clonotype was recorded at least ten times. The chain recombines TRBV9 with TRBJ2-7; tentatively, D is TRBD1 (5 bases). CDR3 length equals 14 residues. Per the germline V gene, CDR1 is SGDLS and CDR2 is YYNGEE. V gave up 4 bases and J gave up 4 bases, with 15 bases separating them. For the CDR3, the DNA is TGTGCCAGCAGCCCAAGAAGGGGTACGTACGAGCAGTACTTC. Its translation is CASSPRRGTYEQYF.

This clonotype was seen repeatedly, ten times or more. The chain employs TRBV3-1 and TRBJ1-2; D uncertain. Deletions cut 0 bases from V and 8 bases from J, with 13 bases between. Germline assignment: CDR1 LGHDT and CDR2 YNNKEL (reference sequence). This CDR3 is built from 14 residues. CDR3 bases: TGTGCCAGCAGCCAAGAAGGGCAGGATAAAGGCTACACCTTC. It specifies CASSQEGQDKGYTF.

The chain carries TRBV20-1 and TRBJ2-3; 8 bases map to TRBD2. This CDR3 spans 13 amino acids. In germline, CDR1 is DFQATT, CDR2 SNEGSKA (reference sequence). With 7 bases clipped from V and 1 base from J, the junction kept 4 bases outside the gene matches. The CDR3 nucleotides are TGCAGTGAACGTAGCGGGGGCACAGATACGCAGTATTTT. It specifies CSERSGGTDTQYF.

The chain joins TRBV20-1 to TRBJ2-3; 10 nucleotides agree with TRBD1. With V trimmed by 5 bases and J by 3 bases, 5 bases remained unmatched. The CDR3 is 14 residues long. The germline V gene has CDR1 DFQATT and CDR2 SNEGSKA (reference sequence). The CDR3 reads CSASGQGVTDTQYF. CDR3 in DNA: TGCAGTGCTTCAGGACAGGGGGTTACAGATACGCAGTATTTT.

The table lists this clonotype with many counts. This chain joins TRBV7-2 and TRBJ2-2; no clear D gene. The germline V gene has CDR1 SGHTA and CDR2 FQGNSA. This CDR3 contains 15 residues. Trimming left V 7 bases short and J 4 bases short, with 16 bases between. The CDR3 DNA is TGTGCCAGCACCCAGTCGAGGCCCCCCACCGGGGAGCTGTTTTTT. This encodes CASTQSRPPTGELFF.

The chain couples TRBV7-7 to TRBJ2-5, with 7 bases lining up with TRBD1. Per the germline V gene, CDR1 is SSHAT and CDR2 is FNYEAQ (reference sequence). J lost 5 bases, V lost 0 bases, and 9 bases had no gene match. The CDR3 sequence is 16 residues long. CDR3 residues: CASSLAPTGKGETQYF. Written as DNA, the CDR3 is TGTGCCAGCAGCTTAGCTCCGACAGGGAAAGGGGAGACCCAGTACTTC.

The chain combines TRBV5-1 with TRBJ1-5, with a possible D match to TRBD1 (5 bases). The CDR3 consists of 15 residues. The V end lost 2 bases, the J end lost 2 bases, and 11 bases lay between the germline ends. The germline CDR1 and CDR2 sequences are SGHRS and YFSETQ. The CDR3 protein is CASSFGGEGNQPQHF. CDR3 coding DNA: TGCGCCAGCAGCTTTGGGGGAGAGGGCAATCAGCCCCAGCATTTT.

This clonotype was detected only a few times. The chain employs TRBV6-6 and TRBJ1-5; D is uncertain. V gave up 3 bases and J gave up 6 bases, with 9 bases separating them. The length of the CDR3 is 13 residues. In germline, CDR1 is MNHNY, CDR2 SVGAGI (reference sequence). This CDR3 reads CASSYRVSQPQHF. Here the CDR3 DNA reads TGTGCCAGCAGTTATAGGGTATCTCAGCCCCAGCATTTT.